The rows below give T cell receptor beta chains drawn from one sample of a study of brain metastases from non-small cell lung cancer. Produced via immunoSEQ multiplex PCR; TCRdb's table is partial and in-frame only. The sample carries 5,800 or so clones, approximately 78% recorded once. Sequencing was carried out using primary lung tumor tissue. The receptors here all came from a donor at least 40 years old with non-small cell lung cancer. Each CDR3 is given with its conserved first and last residue. A D gene is named only where the DNA matches it firmly. Expanded clones get a size class; other rows say once, few or many, or leave the size out.

cdr3_aa cdr3_nt clone_size v_call d_call j_call
CASRAGQLRAFF TGTGCCAGCAGGGCTGGACAGTTGAGAGCTTTCTTT - TRBV28 - TRBJ1-1
CAWSDAGEAFF TGTGCCTGGAGTGATGCAGGTGAAGCTTTCTTT - TRBV30 - TRBJ1-1
CASSVFLQGRDGYTF TGTGCCAGCAGCGTCTTCCTACAGGGCCGAGACGGCTACACCTTC - TRBV7-6 - TRBJ1-2
CASSEWTGIGVGNQPQHF TGTGCCAGCAGTGAATGGACAGGGATAGGTGTAGGCAATCAGCCCCAGCATTTT few TRBV6-1 TRBD1 TRBJ1-5
CASSDPTGDEQFF TGTGCCAGCAGCGATCCCACGGGGGACGAGCAGTTCTTC - TRBV7-2 - TRBJ2-1
CASSLSHKFSPLHF TGTGCCAGCAGCTTATCGCATAAGTTTTCACCCCTCCACTTT - TRBV7-6 - TRBJ1-6
CASSLPPGRGFNYGYTF TGTGCCAGCAGTTTACCCCCCGGCAGAGGCTTTAACTATGGCTACACCTTC - TRBV28 - TRBJ1-2
CASSLVGFHEQYF TGCGCCAGCAGCTTGGTAGGGTTCCACGAGCAGTACTTC - TRBV5-1 - TRBJ2-7
CSGLRGYEQYF TGCAGCGGTCTAAGGGGCTACGAGCAGTACTTC - TRBV29-1 - TRBJ2-7
CASRRMGGGGPNTEAFF TGCGCCAGCAGGCGAATGGGGGGCGGAGGCCCGAACACTGAAGCTTTCTTT - TRBV10-2 - TRBJ1-1
CSVAKDRVEEQYF TGCAGCGTTGCGAAGGACAGGGTGGAGGAGCAGTACTTC - TRBV29-1 TRBD1 TRBJ2-7
CASSTANSPLHF TGTGCCAGCAGCACTGCGAATTCACCCCTCCACTTT - TRBV5-4 - TRBJ1-6
CATRDRGDTEAFF TGTGCCACCAGGGACAGGGGTGACACTGAAGCTTTCTTT - TRBV24-1 TRBD1 TRBJ1-1
CASSVQGANTEAFF TGTGCCAGTAGTGTACAGGGGGCGAACACTGAAGCTTTCTTT - TRBV19 TRBD1 TRBJ1-1
CASSSTGGTEAFF TGTGCCAGCAGCTCGACAGGGGGCACTGAAGCTTTCTTT - TRBV6-2/TRBV6-3 TRBD1 TRBJ1-1
CATSGRQGVNEQFF TGTGCCACCAGTGGCCGACAGGGGGTTAATGAGCAGTTCTTC - TRBV24-1 TRBD1 TRBJ2-1
CVSSLGSQGSVDEQYF TGTGTCAGCAGCTTGGGGAGTCAGGGGTCCGTCGACGAGCAGTACTTC - TRBV7-8 - TRBJ2-7
CASSYSTGENYGYTF TGTGCCAGCAGTTACTCGACAGGGGAGAACTATGGCTACACCTTC - TRBV6-5 TRBD1 TRBJ1-2
CASSLTGSPGTDTQYF TGTGCCAGCAGCCTCACCGGTTCGCCAGGTACAGATACGCAGTATTTT - TRBV9 - TRBJ2-3
CASSFTGGSAYEQYF TGTGCCAGCAGCTTCACAGGGGGCAGTGCCTACGAGCAGTACTTC - TRBV7-9 TRBD1 TRBJ2-7
CASSFRVGFGSLTEAFF TGTGCCAGCAGTTTCAGGGTGGGGTTCGGCAGTCTCACTGAAGCTTTCTTT - TRBV28 - TRBJ1-1
CASSLFGRADTEAFF TGTGCCAGCAGTTTATTCGGACGGGCCGACACTGAAGCTTTCTTT - TRBV27 - TRBJ1-1
CASKSSGDLIEQFF TGTGCCAGCAAGAGTAGCGGGGACCTTATCGAGCAGTTCTTC - TRBV6-5 TRBD2 TRBJ2-1
CASSRGVGTDTQYF TGTGCCAGCTCCAGGGGGGTAGGCACAGATACGCAGTATTTT - TRBV9 - TRBJ2-3
CASSLAGTGARETQYF TGCGCCAGCAGCTTGGCCGGGACAGGGGCGCGGGAGACCCAGTACTTC few TRBV5-1 TRBD1 TRBJ2-5
CASSLSGYNEQFF TGTGCCAGCAGTTTATCGGGCTACAATGAGCAGTTCTTC once TRBV12-3/TRBV12-4 - TRBJ2-1
CASSLVGVYSNQPQHF TGTGCCAGCAGCTTAGTGGGGGTTTATAGCAATCAGCCCCAGCATTTT - TRBV7-2 - TRBJ1-5
CASSLVGGNTIYF TGTGCCAGCAGCTTGGTGGGGGGAAACACCATATATTTT - TRBV5-4 - TRBJ1-3
CASRVDNSGNTIYF TGTGCCAGCAGAGTCGACAACTCTGGAAACACCATATATTTT - TRBV7-8 - TRBJ1-3
CASSQDGTGGLSVGSYEQYF TGTGCCAGCAGCCAAGATGGGACAGGGGGGTTGTCGGTAGGGTCCTACGAGCAGTACTTC - TRBV4-2 TRBD1 TRBJ2-7
CASSANRAGGYTF TGCGCCAGCAGTGCCAACAGGGCTGGAGGCTACACCTTC - TRBV10-1 - TRBJ1-2
CASSEQRNEKLFF TGTGCCAGCAGTGAACAGAGGAATGAAAAACTGTTTTTT - TRBV6-1 - TRBJ1-4
CASTLEDRPEQQPQHF TGTGCCAGTACCCTTGAGGACAGGCCAGAACAGCAGCCCCAGCATTTT - TRBV19 TRBD1 TRBJ1-5
CASSSVIATHTSYSPLHF TGTGCCAGCAGTTCGGTAATAGCTACACATACATCATATTCACCCCTCCACTTT - TRBV21-1 - TRBJ1-6
CASKQGLGYEKLFF TGCGCCAGCAAGCAAGGTTTAGGGTATGAAAAACTGTTTTTT - TRBV5-1 - TRBJ1-4
CASSRGGDEQYF TGTGCCAGCAGCCGAGGGGGCGACGAGCAGTACTTC - TRBV3-1/TRBV3-2 TRBD1 TRBJ2-7
CASSEQGASSPLHF TGTGCCAGCAGTGAACAGGGGGCTAGTTCACCCCTCCACTTT - TRBV6-1 TRBD1 TRBJ1-6
CASSSRDSYGYTF TGTGCCAGCAGCTCCCGGGACAGTTATGGCTACACCTTC once TRBV5-6 TRBD1 TRBJ1-2
CASSPGGARGTEAFF TGTGCCAGCAGCCCGGGGGGGGCGCGGGGCACTGAAGCTTTCTTT - TRBV7-9 - TRBJ1-1
CSVELRSTDTQYF TGCAGCGTTGAGCTGCGCAGCACAGATACGCAGTATTTT - TRBV29-1 - TRBJ2-3
CASTIRGLVTDTQYF TGTGCCAGCACGATCAGGGGCTTGGTCACAGATACGCAGTATTTT - TRBV6-1 - TRBJ2-3
CAISELNGANTEAFF TGTGCCATCAGTGAACTAAACGGGGCGAACACTGAAGCTTTCTTT - TRBV10-3 - TRBJ1-1
CASSLPTVNNEQFF TGTGCCAGCAGTTTACCGACAGTTAACAATGAGCAGTTCTTC - TRBV28 - TRBJ2-1
CASKEAVFSPDTQYF TGTGCCAGCAAGGAAGCGGTTTTCTCCCCAGATACGCAGTATTTT - TRBV28 - TRBJ2-3
CASSQETGDVDNEQFF TGTGCCAGCAGCCAAGAGACGGGGGACGTGGACAATGAGCAGTTCTTC - TRBV3-1/TRBV3-2 - TRBJ2-1
CASSLSGGYTDTQYF TGCGCCAGCAGTCTTAGCGGGGGGTACACAGATACGCAGTATTTT - TRBV4-3 TRBD2 TRBJ2-3
CASRLTTDTQYF TGTGCCAGCAGGCTTACAACGGATACGCAGTATTTT - TRBV12-3/TRBV12-4 - TRBJ2-3
CASSIRQGITEAFF TGTGCCAGTAGTATCAGACAGGGGATTACTGAAGCTTTCTTT - TRBV19 TRBD1 TRBJ1-1
CASSKGLTTSTDTQYF TGTGCCAGCAGCAAAGGACTGACCACTAGCACAGATACGCAGTATTTT - TRBV21-1 - TRBJ2-3
CASRIDLNYGYTF TGTGCCAGCAGAATAGATCTTAACTATGGCTACACCTTC - TRBV28 - TRBJ1-2
CASRKRGYGYTF TGTGCCAGCAGAAAGAGGGGGTATGGCTACACCTTC - TRBV12-3/TRBV12-4 - TRBJ1-2
CSVEAEQGALGYTF TGCAGCGTTGAAGCAGAACAGGGGGCGCTTGGCTACACCTTC once TRBV29-1 TRBD1 TRBJ1-2